This T cell receptor beta chain was sequenced in a study of blood T cell repertoires in COVID-19 (dated by TCRdb to the early 2020s). As for the study more broadly: For ImmuneRACE Cohort 3, a participant was defined as recovered based on two consecutive negative NP/OP PCR tests, clearance by a healthcare professional, or resolution of symptoms. The repertoires were released in a freely available public database meant as a resource for research on the immune response to SARS-CoV-2. The sample metadata nearly always contained a de-identified subject ID, COVID-19 status, age in years and sex. The samples were drawn from two sources: the first 160 participants of the ongoing ImmuneRACE study, and 950 to 1,500 subjects contributed by 6 global collaborators. HLA class I and class II types, where available, came from metadata supplied by the sample provider rather than from assay-based typing. The dataset comprised deeply sampled blood TCRbeta repertoires from subjects exposed to, actively infected with, or recovered from COVID-19. Samples covering the acute and convalescent phases of COVID-19 were provided by collaborators in the United States, Italy and Spain. The material from the prospective study consisted of cDNA or gDNA derived from T cells, B-cell-depleted T cells, or PBMCs. The full study reports these points: How much clinical and demographic metadata was included differed by source and by participant, and the metadata was provided uncurated.

Participants in the prospective study were enrolled through a virtual design, were aged 18 to 89 years, and lived in 20 to 30 United States geographic areas. To assign participants to cohorts, the prospective study relied on clinical history that participants themselves reported in a screening survey and a study questionnaire. In the prospective study, mobile phlebotomists collected whole blood, serum and a nasopharyngeal or oropharyngeal swab from each participant. Prospective study participants could optionally give additional blood draws and questionnaires over an approximately two-month period. Blood samples from the prospective study were shipped frozen or at room temperature prior to DNA extraction. As to this clone: Its antigen target is currently unknown. No clone much larger than this one lies a single base away; base qualities are absent.

Unmatched junction bases come to 7, with V trimmed by 4 bases and J by 3 bases. Looking up the germline V gene (reference sequence) yields CDR1 GTSNPN and CDR2 SVGIG. From cysteine to phenylalanine, the CDR3 is 15 amino acids long. The sequence is cut down to CDR3 DNA, 45 bases in frame from base 1. TCRbeta CDR3 regions were amplified from genomic DNA by means of the immunoSEQ Assay, a bias-controlled multiplex PCR. Regarding the original processing steps: The number of nucleated cells in each sample was estimated from the amplification of reference gene primers within the assay. To quantify the absolute abundance of each unique TCRbeta CDR3 rearrangement, sequence reads were collapsed and filtered. For each sample, productive Simpson clonality was calculated as the square root of Simpson's diversity index across productive rearrangements. Held by TCRdb, this immuneACCESS table contains in-frame sequences only and omits some clones. Under half of the omission traces to an unresolved V gene where checked; the cause of the rest is unknown. D and trimming were read from the DNA, whereas the V and J calls and clone size are those reported in that table. This sample comprises 300,000 to 450,000 clones, around 87% of them detected only once. Clones ranked in the top ten supply about 2.1% of the sample.

Sequenced sample: PBMCs or T cells enriched from blood (not recorded which). The rearrangement combines TRBV30 with TRBJ2-2; 8 bases in the middle match TRBD1. The TCR sequence derives from a man aged 35 to 55 in a cohort exposed to, infected with or recovered from COVID-19 (not recorded which). The DNA reads as follows: TGTGCCTGGACCAGGGGGCAGGATGACACCGGGGAGCTGTTTTTT. The encoded protein is CAWTRGQDDTGELFF.